This record covers a single T cell receptor (beta chain). Its antigen is undetermined. A second 7 to 11 cycle PCR used barcoded and J-beta primers. Sequencing yielded, for each sample, at least 2.5 million paired-end reads carrying CDR3. MiXCR, run by TCRdb on the 5' RACE reads, gives a single entry per CDR3 protein. The sample lists some 1.5 million distinct CDR3 sequences, approximately 28% occurring once. The V gene's germline CDR1 is SGDLS and CDR2 YYNGEE. V gave up 3 bases and J gave up 8 bases; unmatched junction bases: 6. The CDR3 runs 15 residues. The data are from a study of blood T cells in healthy people across ages. On the study more broadly: Template switching retrieved approximately one barcoded beta molecule for each two T cells. Study observations and caveats: A greater number of naive CD4+ cells and higher diversity distinguished long-lived donors from aged donors.

The sequenced material came from blood. The clonotype was recovered from a woman under 40 in good health. J is TRBJ2-1 and V is TRBV9, with 12 bases fitting TRBD2. As DNA, the CDR3 is TGTGCCAGCAGCGCAGAGACTAGCGGGGGCTATGAGCAGTTCTTC. Protein product: CASSAETSGGYEQFF.